A single sample gave rise to the 27 T cell receptor beta chains below, sequenced in a study of T cell responses to AZD1222 COVID-19 vaccine. Only in-frame clones appear in the TCRdb table, and some are missing; sequencing was by immunoSEQ multiplex PCR. The sample shows over 150,000 clones, approximately 90% of them seen only once. The material was peripheral blood, obtained on day 0 of AZD1222 vaccination. The receptors stem from an adult in good health.

The chain carries TRBV7-9 and TRBJ1-1; D is unresolved. Germline CDR1 is SEHNR and CDR2 is FQNEAQ (reference sequence). The CDR3 has 15 amino acids. Trimming took off 5 bases at V and 4 bases at J, with 17 bases between the two ends. Here the CDR3 reads CASSGRTWWGTEAFF. The CDR3 DNA reads as TGTGCCAGCAGCGGAAGAACTTGGTGGGGCACTGAAGCTTTCTTT.

This chain connects TRBV4-3 to TRBJ2-1; D tentatively fits TRBD1 or TRBD2 (5 bases each). The CDR3 runs 14 residues. Germline CDR1 and CDR2: LGHNA and YSLEER. The germline V and J ends were trimmed by 3 bases and 7 bases, with 13 bases remaining between them. CDR3 DNA sequence: TGCGCCAGCAGCCACACGGGACCCCCGAATGAGCAGTTCTTC. This encodes CASSHTGPPNEQFF.

DNA of the CDR3: TGTGCCAGTAGCCGGGACAGAGACATATATGGCTACACCTTC. Residues: CASSRDRDIYGYTF. The chain employs TRBV19 and TRBJ1-2; TRBD1 agrees at 7 bases. V shed 6 bases, J shed 5 bases, and the junction held 9 bases outside the gene matches. The CDR3 is 14 residues long. CDR1 and CDR2 from the germline V gene are LNHDA and SQIVND (reference sequence).

The V call is TRBV27, the J call TRBJ1-1; unclear D gene. Germline CDR1 MNHEY, CDR2 SMNVEV (reference sequence). The CDR3 sequence is 15 residues long. Between the trimmed V and J ends, which lost 4 bases and 0 bases, there was a span of 12 bases. The CDR3 nucleotides are TGTGCCAGCAGTTCGCGTCGCGGGATGAACACTGAAGCTTTCTTT. Its protein is CASSSRRGMNTEAFF.

The rearrangement uses TRBV18 and TRBJ1-2, with TRBD1 matching 9 bases. In germline, CDR1 is KGHSH, CDR2 LQKENI. The CDR3 covers 15 residues. Trimming took 0 bases from V and 5 from J; bases not matched to a gene: 4. The CDR3 reads CASSPPGQGVYGYTF. DNA of the CDR3: TGTGCCAGCTCACCACCGGGACAGGGTGTGTATGGCTACACCTTC.

V gene TRBV4-1 combines with J gene TRBJ2-2, with TRBD1 identical over 9 bases. Looked up from germline, CDR1 is MGHRA and CDR2 is YSYEKL. The CDR3 length is 15 residues. V shed 0 bases and J 5 bases; nucleotides not matched to a gene: 1. This CDR3 is CASSQEGTGTGELFF. CDR3 nucleotide sequence: TGCGCCAGCAGCCAAGAGGGGACAGGGACCGGGGAGCTGTTTTTT.

The rearrangement uses TRBV28 and TRBJ2-6; D unclear. The length of the CDR3 is 17 residues. Germline loops: CDR1 MDHEN, CDR2 SYDVKM. The V end was cut by 2 bases, the J end by 1 base, with 12 bases between. CDR3 in amino acids: CASSLAASSSGANVLTF. The CDR3, as DNA: TGTGCCAGCAGTTTAGCGGCCTCATCTTCTGGGGCCAACGTCCTGACTTTC.

The J gene is TRBJ2-7, the V gene TRBV28, with no clear D. CDR1 is MDHEN, CDR2 SYDVKM, per germline. Deletions cut 5 bases from V and 2 bases from J, with 13 bases between. The CDR3 has 14 residues. The CDR3 loop reads CASSPAQVPYEQYF. CDR3 bases: TGTGCCAGCAGTCCCGCCCAGGTCCCCTACGAGCAGTACTTC.

The V gene is TRBV19, the J gene TRBJ1-2; no firm D call. This CDR3 contains 13 residues. Germline V CDR1 and CDR2: LNHDA, SQIVND (reference sequence). Trimming removed 2 bases at V and 9 bases at J, with 13 bases between. The CDR3 DNA is TGTGCCAGTAGTATAAGGATTGCCTGGCGCTACACCTTC. Translation gives CASSIRIAWRYTF.

This clone was counted only a few times. The chain combines TRBV7-6 with TRBJ1-3; possible D gene TRBD1, 5 bases. V lost 1 base and J lost 1, with 11 bases in between. The CDR3 is 16 amino acids. Per germline, CDR1 SGHVS and CDR2 FNYEAQ. In DNA, the CDR3 is TGTGCCAGCAGCTTAGGCCCAGGGTTTTCTGGAAACACCATATATTTT. Protein sequence: CASSLGPGFSGNTIYF.

V and J are TRBV2 and TRBJ1-2; 10 bases agree with TRBD1. Trimming removed 7 bases from V and 2 bases from J; junction bases left unmatched: 4. Per the germline V gene, CDR1 is SNHLY and CDR2 is FYNNEI. The CDR3 is 14 residues long. For the CDR3, the DNA is TGTGCCAGCACCAAGGGACAGGGGAACTATGGCTACACCTTC. The encoded protein is CASTKGQGNYGYTF. Full variable domain (missing parts from reference TRBV2 and TRBJ1-2): EPEVTQTPSHQVTQMGQEVILRCVPISNHLYFYWYRQILGQKVEFLVSFYNNEISEKSEIFDDQFSVERPDGSNFTLKIRSTKLEDSAMYFCASTKGQGNYGYTFGSGTRLTVV.

The CDR3 loop is CASSQNTDSYEQYF. CDR3 coding DNA: TGTGCCAGCTCACAAAACACAGATTCCTACGAGCAGTACTTC. The V and J genes are TRBV18 and TRBJ2-7; D gene unclear. CDR3 size: 14 residues. The ends were cut back, 4 bases at V and 1 base at J, with 11 bases in the middle. Germline V gene data show CDR1 as KGHSH and CDR2 as LQKENI.

The chain joins TRBV6-2 or TRBV6-3 to TRBJ2-7; D gene ambiguous. Trimming took off 0 bases at V and 1 base at J, with 1 base between the two ends. This CDR3 spans 12 amino acids. Per germline, CDR1 MNHEY and CDR2 SVGEGT. The CDR3 loop is CASSYSSYEQYF. CDR3 coding DNA: TGTGCCAGCAGTTACTCGTCCTACGAGCAGTACTTC.

The CDR3 DNA sequence: TGTGCCAGCAGCTTACAGATGGGGAATAATGAAAAACTGTTTTTT. It is translated as CASSLQMGNNEKLFF. V usage is TRBV7-8 and J usage is TRBJ1-4; D not certain. The CDR3 has 15 residues. V lost 2 bases and J 4 bases, leaving 11 bases between the germline ends. Per the germline V gene, CDR1 is SGHVS and CDR2 is FQNEAQ. The full variable domain, rest sourced from reference TRBV7-8 and TRBJ1-4, is GAGVSQSPRYKVAKRGQDVALRCDPISGHVSLFWYQQALGQGPEFLTYFQNEAQLDKSGLPSDRFFAERPEGSVSTLKIQRTQQEDSAVYLCASSLQMGNNEKLFFGSGTQLSVL.

J is TRBJ2-1 and V is TRBV5-4, with D hard to call. This CDR3 spans 16 amino acids. The germline CDR1 and CDR2 sequences are SGHNT and YYREEE (reference sequence). Trimming took 4 bases from V and 3 from J, leaving 17 bases between them. The CDR3 coding sequence is TGTGCCAGCAGCAGAATCGGGCCTGAGCACTACAATGAGCAGTTCTTC. Amino acid sequence: CASSRIGPEHYNEQFF.

As concerns this clone: A read error may produce the germline difference seen at one junction end. The chain combines TRBV7-7 with TRBJ2-2; 9 bases are a match to TRBD1. The CDR3 has 15 amino acids. The germline gives CDR1 SSHAT, CDR2 FNYEAQ (reference sequence). In DNA form, the CDR3 reads TGTGCTAGCAGCTTAGTGGGACAGGGCCTCGGGGAGCTGTTTTTT. Its protein is CASSLVGQGLGELFF.

The chain employs TRBV19 and TRBJ1-2; 7 bases match TRBD1. The trim removed 1 base at V and 5 bases at J, leaving 4 bases unmatched. There are 14 residues in the CDR3. Germline V lookup: CDR1 LNHDA, CDR2 SQIVND (reference sequence). The CDR3 DNA reads TGTGCCAGTAGTATAGTCGGCAGGGGGTATGGCTACACCTTC. Encoded protein: CASSIVGRGYGYTF.

The J gene is TRBJ1-1, the V gene TRBV9; a weak D match, TRBD1 (5 bases). V was shortened by 0 bases and J by 8 bases, with 11 bases between the two germline ends. Germline V gives CDR1 SGDLS, CDR2 YYNGEE. The CDR3 contains 13 residues. CDR3 amino acids: CASSVDGGDEAFF. DNA for the CDR3: TGTGCCAGCAGCGTAGATGGGGGAGACGAAGCTTTCTTT.

V gene TRBV29-1 combines with J gene TRBJ1-5, with TRBD1 matching 7 bases. CDR1 is SQVTM and CDR2 is ANQGSEA in the germline V gene. This CDR3 is 12 amino acids long. V gave up 6 bases and J gave up 3 bases; unmatched junction bases: 2. In DNA form, the CDR3 reads TGCAGCGTAGGACAGGACAATCAGCCCCAGCATTTT. It yields the protein CSVGQDNQPQHF. The full variable domain, rest sourced from reference TRBV29-1 and TRBJ1-5, is SAVISQKPSRDICQRGTSLTIQCQVDSQVTMMFWYRQQPGQSLTLIATANQGSEATYESGFVIDKFPISRPNLTFSTLTVSNMSPEDSSIYLCSVGQDNQPQHFGDGTRLSIL.

The rearrangement joins TRBV5-6 to TRBJ1-2; no clear D. The V gene lost 0 bases and the J gene lost 1 base, with 10 bases spanning the gap. Germline CDR1 and CDR2: SGHDT and YYEEEE. The CDR3 totals 15 residues. The CDR3 nucleotides read TGTGCCAGCAGCTTGGAAGGAGGGCTTAACTATGGCTACACCTTC. Translated, it gives CASSLEGGLNYGYTF.

The rearrangement links TRBV11-1 to TRBJ2-5; 7 bases match TRBD1. Germline CDR1 and CDR2: SGHAT and FQDESV (reference sequence). With 5 bases clipped from V and 4 bases from J, the junction kept 10 bases outside the gene matches. The CDR3 has 15 residues. The CDR3 sequence: CASSPRQGSTETQYF. The CDR3 bases are TGTGCCAGCAGCCCAAGACAGGGTTCGACAGAGACCCAGTACTTC. Using reference TRBV11-1 and TRBJ2-5 for the parts outside the CDR3, the full variable domain is EAEVAQSPRYKITEKSQAVAFWCDPISGHATLYWYRQILGQGPELLVQFQDESVVDDSQLPKDRFSAERLKGVDSTLKIQPAELGDSAMYLCASSPRQGSTETQYFGPGTRLLVL.

The rearrangement uses TRBV2 and TRBJ1-5; perhaps TRBD1 as D (5 bases). Germline CDR1 and CDR2: SNHLY and FYNNEI. The CDR3 length is 15 residues. V was trimmed by 4 bases and J by 6 bases, leaving 16 bases between them. The CDR3 region is CASSAFGGKGQPQHF. The CDR3 DNA is TGTGCCAGCAGTGCTTTTGGGGGGAAAGGTCAGCCCCAGCATTTT.

The CDR3 is CASSLDTNTDTQYF. CDR3 DNA sequence: TGTGCCAGCAGCTTAGATACAAACACAGATACGCAGTATTTT. The chain joins TRBV11-3 to TRBJ2-3; D not resolved. The CDR3 is 14 amino acids. Germline V gives CDR1 SGHNT, CDR2 YENEEA. Trimming removed 0 bases at V and 2 bases at J, with 6 bases between.

V is TRBV7-9 and J is TRBJ1-1, with TRBD1 as a possible D gene (5 bases). V shed 1 base and J shed 0 bases, with 12 bases lying between them. Germline V gives CDR1 SEHNR, CDR2 FQNEAQ (reference sequence). The CDR3 has 16 amino acids. CDR3 sequence reads: CASSLGVAGMNTEAFF. The CDR3 region has the DNA TGTGCCAGCAGCTTAGGGGTGGCAGGGATGAACACTGAAGCTTTCTTT.

The chain is built from TRBV4-3 and TRBJ2-3; D is possibly TRBD2 (6 bases). The CDR3 covers 15 residues. The V end was cut by 0 bases, the J end by 6 bases, with 13 bases between. Germline V gives CDR1 LGHNA, CDR2 YSLEER. The CDR3 protein is CASSQENAGRDTQYF. CDR3 DNA: TGCGCCAGCAGCCAAGAAAATGCGGGGAGGGATACGCAGTATTTT.

The chain recombines TRBV9 with TRBJ2-5; D uncertain. V was cut by 2 bases and J by 3 bases, with 8 bases left in between. Germline CDR1 reads SGDLS; CDR2 reads YYNGEE. The CDR3 length is 13 residues. In DNA form, the CDR3 reads TGTGCCAGCAGCGTGAGACCCGAAGAGACCCAGTACTTC. Translation: CASSVRPEETQYF.

The gene calls are TRBV2 and TRBJ1-2, with unresolved D. Germline CDR1 SNHLY, CDR2 FYNNEI. The CDR3 has 14 amino acids. The V gene lost 6 bases and the J gene lost 0 bases, with 11 bases spanning the gap. The CDR3 bases are TGTGCCAGCAGCCCAGGTACAACTAACTATGGCTACACCTTC. It yields the protein CASSPGTTNYGYTF.